Sequencing of this T cell receptor (beta chain) was carried out in a study of spatial heterogeneity in lung cancer. As for the study in general: TCR and UMI combinations that were unique each appeared, on average, more than ten times in raw reads.

The table lists this clonotype with many counts. The CDR3 totals 14 residues. With 3 bases clipped from V and 3 bases from J, the junction kept 4 bases outside the gene matches. Time point indicated: sample taken at primary tumor resection. Material for sequencing was whole RNA from tumor, nontumor lung or frozen PBMC, left unsorted. Single TCR cDNA molecules each had their own unique molecular identifier. MiXCR, run by TCRdb on the 5' RACE reads, gives a single entry per CDR3 protein. Of 60,000 to 75,000 distinct CDR3 sequences listed, under 7.5% are singletons. This chain joins TRBV12-3 or TRBV12-4 and TRBJ2-5; 7 bases are shared with TRBD2. This TCR was sampled from a female donor with early-stage non-small cell lung cancer. Sequences were derived from PBMCs, sampled at surgery. The CDR3 nucleotides are TGTGCCAGCAGTTTCGGGGCGGGGGAAGAGACCCAGTACTTC. It translates to CASSFGAGEETQYF.